This passage covers 14 T cell receptor beta chains from one sample sequenced in a study of neoadjuvant anti-PD-1 for oral cavity cancer. Clones were sequenced by immunoSEQ multiplex PCR, and TCRdb holds only the in-frame ones, with some missing. In the table there are about 10,000 clones, 63% of which are singletons. Specified time point: after neoadjuvant nivolumab, at surgical resection. The source was tumor tissue, collected after nivolumab (anti-PD-1) treatment. These receptors all stem from a person aged 35-79 years with oral cavity squamous cell carcinoma.

J is TRBJ1-3 and V is TRBV28, with unresolved D. Germline CDR1 is MDHEN and CDR2 is SYDVKM. V was pared by 6 bases and J by 0 bases, with 12 bases between. This CDR3 contains 15 residues. DNA of the CDR3: TGTGCCAGCAGACCCGCCTCGGGCTCTGGAAACACCATATATTTT. It encodes CASRPASGSGNTIYF.

This clone has a single count. The chain recombines TRBV6-1 with TRBJ1-5; maybe TRBD1 (5 bases). With 3 bases removed from V and 5 bases from J, the gap between germline ends came to 8 bases. The CDR3 extends over 13 amino acids. CDR1 and CDR2 from the germline V gene are MNHNS and SASEGT. The DNA of the CDR3 is TGTGCCAGCAGTGACAGGGTGGATCAGCCCCAGCATTTT. The encoded protein is CASSDRVDQPQHF.

This clone turned up a few times. The chain has TRBV4-1 and TRBJ2-3; TRBD2 agrees at 14 bases. CDR1 and CDR2 from the germline V gene are MGHRA and YSYEKL. The CDR3 length is 15 residues. The J segment lost 8 bases and the V segment lost 3 bases, leaving 4 bases of the junction unmatched. The CDR3 DNA sequence: TGCGCCAGCAGCCATTCCGGGACTAGCGGGAGTACGCAGTATTTT. It codes for CASSHSGTSGSTQYF.

J is TRBJ1-5 and V is TRBV19; the D is unclear. This CDR3 has 14 amino acids. Between the trimmed V and J ends, which lost 7 bases and 4 bases, there was a span of 14 bases. Germline V gives CDR1 LNHDA, CDR2 SQIVND (reference sequence). The chain's CDR3 is CASTIQAGNQPQHF. The CDR3 DNA reads as TGTGCCAGTACTATCCAGGCAGGAAATCAGCCCCAGCATTTT. Full variable domain (remainder filled in from reference TRBV19 and TRBJ1-5): DGGITQSPKYLFRKEGQNVTLSCEQNLNHDAMYWYRQDPGQGLRLIYYSQIVNDFQKGDIAEGYSVSREKKESFPLTVTSAQKNPTAFYLCASTIQAGNQPQHFGDGTRLSIL.

The V and J genes are TRBV5-1 and TRBJ1-6, with TRBD1 as a possible D gene (5 bases). Germline V gene data show CDR1 as SGHRS and CDR2 as YFSETQ. V dropped 0 bases and J dropped 1 base, with 14 bases sitting between them. The CDR3 is 18 amino acids. This CDR3 is CASSLAEQGPSYNSPLHF. In nucleotides, the CDR3 is TGCGCCAGCAGCTTGGCAGAGCAGGGCCCTTCCTATAATTCACCCCTCCACTTT.

The chain has TRBV18 and TRBJ1-5, with D unclear. The CDR3 runs 13 residues. CDR1 and CDR2 (germline): KGHSH, LQKENI. Trimming pared 1 base from V and 0 bases from J, leaving 1 base between. This CDR3 reads CASSPRSNQPQHF. As DNA, the CDR3 is TGTGCCAGCTCACCACGTAGCAATCAGCCCCAGCATTTT. The full variable domain, rest sourced from reference TRBV18 and TRBJ1-5, is NAGVMQNPRHLVRRRGQEARLRCSPMKGHSHVYWYRQLPEEGLKFMVYLQKENIIDESGMPKERFSAEFPKEGPSILRIQQVVRGDSAAYFCASSPRSNQPQHFGDGTRLSIL.

The chain has TRBV28 and TRBJ2-7, with D possibly called TRBD1 or TRBD2 (5 bases each). V was clipped by 10 bases and J by 0 bases, with 19 bases between them. The CDR3 runs 15 residues. Germline lookup yields CDR1 MDHEN and CDR2 SYDVKM. CDR3 amino acids: CATQFRDPSSYEQYF. CDR3 DNA sequence: TGTGCCACCCAATTCCGGGACCCGAGCTCCTACGAGCAGTACTTC. The variable domain in full, completed from reference TRBV28 and TRBJ2-7, reads DVKVTQSSRYLVKRTGEKVFLECVQDMDHENMFWYRQDPGLGLRLIYFSYDVKMKEKGDIPEGYSVSREKKERFSLILESASTNQTSMYLCATQFRDPSSYEQYFGPGTRLTVT.

J is TRBJ1-1 and V is TRBV9; maybe TRBD1 (6 bases). Germline CDR1 SGDLS, CDR2 YYNGEE. V lost 3 bases and J 11 bases, leaving 17 bases between the germline ends. This CDR3 comprises 13 residues. CDR3: CASSELGGRRAFF. The CDR3 DNA reads as TGTGCCAGCAGCGAACTAGGGGGAAGACGCGCTTTCTTT.

The genes are TRBV11-2 and TRBJ2-1; 16 bases are a match to TRBD2. Germline V gene lookup returns CDR1 SGHAT and CDR2 FQNNGV. This CDR3 is built from 18 residues. Losses at the gene ends were 0 bases for V and 2 bases for J; bases not matched to a gene: 1. The CDR3 sequence: CASSLEGLAGGAYNEQFF. The CDR3 DNA reads TGTGCCAGCAGCTTAGAGGGACTAGCGGGGGGGGCCTACAATGAGCAGTTCTTC.

The chain is built from TRBV5-4 and TRBJ1-3, with 10 bases identical to TRBD1. The CDR3 is 15 residues long. Germline values: CDR1 SGHNT, CDR2 YYREEE (reference sequence). Trimming cost V 4 bases and J 6 bases; bases outside gene matches: 7. CDR3 residues: CASSGRQGAANTIYF. In DNA, the CDR3 is TGTGCCAGCAGCGGGAGACAGGGGGCGGCAAACACCATATATTTT.

This CDR3 reads CASSPTGDSYEQYF. DNA of the CDR3: TGTGCCAGCAGCCCGACAGGGGACTCCTACGAGCAGTACTTC. J is TRBJ2-7 and V is TRBV7-9, with TRBD1 identical over 8 bases. CDR1 is SEHNR, CDR2 FQNEAQ, per germline (reference sequence). V trimming: 5 bases; J trimming: 0 bases; junction bases outside the gene matches: 3. This CDR3 is 14 amino acids long. The full variable domain, rest sourced from reference TRBV7-9 and TRBJ2-7, is DTGVSQNPRHKITKRGQNVTFRCDPISEHNRLYWYRQTLGQGPEFLTYFQNEAQLEKSRLLSDRFSAERPKGSFSTLEIQRTEQGDSAMYLCASSPTGDSYEQYFGPGTRLTVT.

The rearrangement links TRBV28 to TRBJ1-1; D might be TRBD1 (5 bases). Looked up from germline, CDR1 is MDHEN and CDR2 is SYDVKM. V lost 7 bases to trimming and J lost 4 bases, with 13 bases between them. The length of the CDR3 is 13 residues. CDR3 sequence: CASTLDKITEAFF. The CDR3 DNA reads TGTGCCAGCACCCTGGACAAGATCACTGAAGCTTTCTTT.

The CDR3 is CASSGVLNTEAFF. DNA for the CDR3: TGTGCCAGCAGTGGCGTCTTGAACACTGAAGCTTTCTTT. The rearrangement joins TRBV2 to TRBJ1-1, with D unclear. Trimming cost V 4 bases and J 0 bases, with 6 bases left between them. Germline V gene sequence: CDR1 SNHLY, CDR2 FYNNEI. This CDR3 is built from 13 residues.

The chain's CDR3 is CASSLAANEKLFF. CDR3 DNA: TGTGCCAGCAGTTTGGCAGCTAATGAAAAACTGTTTTTT. The chain is built from TRBV6-5 and TRBJ1-4; no definite D call. CDR3 length: 13 amino acids. CDR1 and CDR2 (germline): MNHEY, SVGAGI. Trimming pared 4 bases from V and 3 bases from J, leaving 6 bases between.